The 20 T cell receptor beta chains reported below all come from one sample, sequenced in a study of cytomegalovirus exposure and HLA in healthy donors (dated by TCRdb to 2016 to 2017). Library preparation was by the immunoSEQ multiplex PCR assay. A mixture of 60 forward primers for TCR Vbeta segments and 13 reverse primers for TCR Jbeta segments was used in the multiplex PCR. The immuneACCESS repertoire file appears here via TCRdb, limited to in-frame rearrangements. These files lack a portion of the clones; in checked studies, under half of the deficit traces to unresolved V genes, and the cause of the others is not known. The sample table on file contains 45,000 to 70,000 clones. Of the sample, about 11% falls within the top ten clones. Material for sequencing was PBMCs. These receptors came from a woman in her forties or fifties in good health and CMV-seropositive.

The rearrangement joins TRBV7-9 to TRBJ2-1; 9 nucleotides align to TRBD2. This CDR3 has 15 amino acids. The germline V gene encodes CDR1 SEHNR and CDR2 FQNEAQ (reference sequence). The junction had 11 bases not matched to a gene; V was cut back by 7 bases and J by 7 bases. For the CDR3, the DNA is TGTGCCAGCACCCCAGGGGTAGCGGGGGATAATGAGCAGTTCTTC. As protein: CASTPGVAGDNEQFF.

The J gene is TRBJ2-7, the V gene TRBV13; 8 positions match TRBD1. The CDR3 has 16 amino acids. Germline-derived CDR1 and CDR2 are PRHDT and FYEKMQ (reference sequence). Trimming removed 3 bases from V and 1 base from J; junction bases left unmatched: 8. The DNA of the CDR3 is TGTGCCAGCAGCTTCAGGGCGACAGGGGTATCCTACGAGCAGTACTTC. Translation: CASSFRATGVSYEQYF. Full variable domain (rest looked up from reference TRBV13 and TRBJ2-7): AAGVIQSPRHLIKEKRETATLKCYPIPRHDTVYWYQQGPGQDPQFLISFYEKMQSDKGSIPDRFSAQQFSDYHSELNMSSLELGDSALYFCASSFRATGVSYEQYFGPGTRLTVT.

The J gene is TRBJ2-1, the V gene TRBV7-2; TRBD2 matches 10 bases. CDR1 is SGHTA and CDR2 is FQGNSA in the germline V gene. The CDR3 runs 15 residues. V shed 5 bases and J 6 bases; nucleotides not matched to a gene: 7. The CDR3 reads CASSRGQRGGNEQFF. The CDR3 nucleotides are TGTGCCAGCAGCCGTGGGCAGCGGGGGGGCAATGAGCAGTTCTTC.

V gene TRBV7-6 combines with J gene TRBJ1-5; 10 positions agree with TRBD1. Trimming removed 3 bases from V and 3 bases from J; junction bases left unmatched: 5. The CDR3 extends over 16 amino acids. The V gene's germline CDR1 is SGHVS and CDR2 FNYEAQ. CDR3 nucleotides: TGTGCCAGCAGCTTGGGGACAGGGGCTTCCAATCAGCCCCAGCATTTT. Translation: CASSLGTGASNQPQHF.

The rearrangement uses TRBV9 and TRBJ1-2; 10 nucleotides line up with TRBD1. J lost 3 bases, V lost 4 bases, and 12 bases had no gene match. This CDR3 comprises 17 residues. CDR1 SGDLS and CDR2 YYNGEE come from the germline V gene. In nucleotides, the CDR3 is TGTGCCAGCAGCCTCCGTCCCGGGACAGGGGTCTACTATGGCTACACCTTC. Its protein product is CASSLRPGTGVYYGYTF.

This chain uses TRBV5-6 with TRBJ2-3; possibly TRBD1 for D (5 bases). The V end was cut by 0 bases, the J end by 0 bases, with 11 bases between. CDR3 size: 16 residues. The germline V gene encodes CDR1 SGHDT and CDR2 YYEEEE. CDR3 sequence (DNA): TGTGCCAGCAGCTTGGTCAAGACAGTAAGCACAGATACGCAGTATTTT. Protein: CASSLVKTVSTDTQYF.

The CDR3 sequence is CAWSLAGTGNEKLFF. CDR3 coding DNA: TGTGCCTGGAGTTTAGCCGGGACAGGGAACGAAAAACTGTTTTTT. The chain is built from TRBV30 and TRBJ1-4; the match to TRBD1 covers 9 bases. The CDR3 contains 15 residues. CDR1 GTSNPN and CDR2 SVGIG come from the germline V gene (reference sequence). The J segment lost 8 bases and the V segment lost 2 bases, leaving 9 bases of the junction unmatched.

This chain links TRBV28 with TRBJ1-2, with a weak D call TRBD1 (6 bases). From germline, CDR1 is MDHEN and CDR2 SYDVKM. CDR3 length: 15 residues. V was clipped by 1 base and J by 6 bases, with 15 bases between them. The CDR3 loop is CASSLSNREKDGYTF. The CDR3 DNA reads TGTGCCAGCAGTTTATCCAACAGGGAGAAGGATGGCTACACCTTC.

The CDR3 DNA reads TGTGCCAGCAACCCCAACCCTACTGTGTACAATGAGCAGTTCTTC. It translates to CASNPNPTVYNEQFF. The rearrangement links TRBV19 to TRBJ2-1; D is uncertain. Per germline, CDR1 LNHDA and CDR2 SQIVND (reference sequence). Trimming took off 9 bases at V and 4 bases at J, with 19 bases between the two ends. The CDR3 has 15 amino acids.

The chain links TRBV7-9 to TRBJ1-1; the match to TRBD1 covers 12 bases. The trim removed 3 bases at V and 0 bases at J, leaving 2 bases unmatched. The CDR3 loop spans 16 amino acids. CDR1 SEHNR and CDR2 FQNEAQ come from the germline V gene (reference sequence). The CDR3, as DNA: TGTGCCAGCAGCTTGGGACAGGGGGCGCTGAACACTGAAGCTTTCTTT. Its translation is CASSLGQGALNTEAFF.

This CDR3 is CAWTAQVVGTQYF. The CDR3 DNA is TGTGCCTGGACGGCACAGGTGGTGGGGACCCAGTACTTC. This chain joins TRBV30 and TRBJ2-5; D perhaps matches TRBD1 (5 bases). V was trimmed by 4 bases and J by 7 bases, leaving 16 bases between them. The CDR3 has 13 residues. CDR1 is GTSNPN and CDR2 is SVGIG in the germline V gene (reference sequence).

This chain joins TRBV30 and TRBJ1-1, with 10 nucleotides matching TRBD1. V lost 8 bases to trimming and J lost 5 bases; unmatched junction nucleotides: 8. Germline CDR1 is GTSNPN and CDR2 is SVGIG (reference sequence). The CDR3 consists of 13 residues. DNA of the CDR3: TGTGCCGGTAAGAGGACAGGGGGAACTGAAGCTTTCTTT. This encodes CAGKRTGGTEAFF.

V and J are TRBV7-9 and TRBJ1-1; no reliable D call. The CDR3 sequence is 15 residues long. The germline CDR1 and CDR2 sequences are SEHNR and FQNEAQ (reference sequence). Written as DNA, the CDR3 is TGTGCTTTACGGATGGCGGTTCTGCTATCCCCCGGGGCTTTCTTT. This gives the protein CALRMAVLLSPGAFF.

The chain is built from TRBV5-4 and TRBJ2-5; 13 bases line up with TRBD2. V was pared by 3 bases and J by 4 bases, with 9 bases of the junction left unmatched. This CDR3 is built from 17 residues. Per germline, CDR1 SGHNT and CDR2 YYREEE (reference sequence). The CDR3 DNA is TGTGCCAGCAGCTACCAGACTAGCGGGAGGCGGTCAGAGACCCAGTACTTC. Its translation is CASSYQTSGRRSETQYF.

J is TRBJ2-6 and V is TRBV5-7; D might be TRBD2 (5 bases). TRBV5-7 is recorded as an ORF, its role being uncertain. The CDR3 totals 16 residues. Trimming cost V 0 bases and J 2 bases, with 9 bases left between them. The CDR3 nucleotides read TGTGCCAGCAGCTTGGGATCCGGGGCTGGGGCCAACGTCCTGACTTTC. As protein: CASSLGSGAGANVLTF.

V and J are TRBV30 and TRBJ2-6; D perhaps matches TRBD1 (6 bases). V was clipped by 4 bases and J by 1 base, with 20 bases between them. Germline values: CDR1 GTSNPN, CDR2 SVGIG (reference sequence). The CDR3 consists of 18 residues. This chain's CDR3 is CAWMGHQPPLSGANVLTF. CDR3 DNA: TGTGCCTGGATGGGACACCAACCCCCGCTATCTGGGGCCAACGTCCTGACTTTC.

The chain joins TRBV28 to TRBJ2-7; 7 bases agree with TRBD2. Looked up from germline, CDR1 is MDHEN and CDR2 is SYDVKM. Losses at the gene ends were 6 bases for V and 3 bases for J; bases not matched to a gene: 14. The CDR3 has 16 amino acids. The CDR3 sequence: CASRRLGSSGLYEQYF. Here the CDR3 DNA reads TGTGCCAGCAGACGCCTAGGGTCTAGCGGACTCTACGAGCAGTACTTC.

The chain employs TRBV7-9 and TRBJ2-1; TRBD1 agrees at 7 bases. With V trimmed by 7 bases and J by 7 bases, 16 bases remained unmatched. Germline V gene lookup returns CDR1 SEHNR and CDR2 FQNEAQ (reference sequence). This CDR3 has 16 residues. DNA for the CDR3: TGTGCCAGCACTTTCGAGGGAACAGGGGTTTGGAATGAGCAGTTCTTC. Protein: CASTFEGTGVWNEQFF.

The CDR3 nucleotides read TGTGCCAGCAGCTTCTCCGACAGGGTTGGGCAGCCCCAGCATTTT. It specifies CASSFSDRVGQPQHF. The chain uses TRBV5-6 and TRBJ1-5, with TRBD1 identical over 7 bases. From germline, CDR1 is SGHDT and CDR2 YYEEEE. J was trimmed by 7 bases and V by 2 bases; bases with no gene match: 9. The CDR3 extends over 15 amino acids.

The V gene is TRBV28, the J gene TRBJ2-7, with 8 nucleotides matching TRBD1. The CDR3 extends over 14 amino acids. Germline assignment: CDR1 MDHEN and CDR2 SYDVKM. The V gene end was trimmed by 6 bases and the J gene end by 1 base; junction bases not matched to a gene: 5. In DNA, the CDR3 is TGTGCCAGCAGACCAACAGGGGGGTCCTACGAGCAGTACTTC. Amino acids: CASRPTGGSYEQYF.